The 9 T cell receptor beta chains reported below all come from one sample, sequenced in a study of graft-versus-host responses after intestinal transplantation. The data were produced by immunoSEQ multiplex PCR, yet TCRdb's version contains in-frame clones alone and is incomplete. The sample consists of about 90,000 clones, 80% to 95% of them appearing once. These receptors' targets are unknown. The input for sequencing was unstimulated CD4+ T cells sorted from spleen or lymph node cells, taken before intestinal transplant. All receptors derive from a human donor who received an intestinal transplant.

The V gene is TRBV4-1, the J gene TRBJ2-2; maybe TRBD1 (6 bases). Germline V lookup: CDR1 MGHRA, CDR2 YSYEKL. The CDR3 consists of 17 residues. Trimming took 2 bases from V and 4 from J, leaving 17 bases between them. CDR3 DNA sequence: TGCGCCAGCAGCCAAAGCATAAACAGGGCGAGCACCGGGGAGCTGTTTTTT. Translating gives CASSQSINRASTGELFF.

The chain joins TRBV19 to TRBJ2-1; 8 bases match TRBD2. The CDR3 contains 15 residues. V dropped 1 base and J dropped 9; count of bases not matched to a gene: 8. The germline gives CDR1 LNHDA, CDR2 SQIVND (reference sequence). CDR3 residues: CASSIAAGVPREQFF. DNA of the CDR3: TGTGCCAGTAGTATAGCAGCGGGAGTACCGCGTGAGCAGTTCTTC.

The V gene is TRBV6-1, the J gene TRBJ2-7, with 7 bases that match TRBD2. Trimming at V came to 4 bases and at J to 9 bases, leaving 15 bases not matched to a gene. The CDR3 is 15 residues long. The germline CDR1 and CDR2 sequences are MNHNS and SASEGT. CDR3 in amino acids: CASSAYPGAGEAQYF. The CDR3, as DNA: TGTGCCAGCAGTGCCTACCCCGGGGCGGGGGAAGCGCAGTACTTC.

Of note for this clone: The junction departs from germline at one end; a sequencing error may be responsible. The chain uses TRBV30 and TRBJ2-7, with a tentative D call TRBD1 (5 bases). Germline-derived CDR1 and CDR2 are GTSNPN and SVGIG (reference sequence). The CDR3 has 12 amino acids. CDR3 sequence reads: CAWSGGSYKQYF. The CDR3, as DNA: TGTGCCTGGAGTGGGGGCAGCTACAAGCAGTACTTC.

V and J are TRBV5-8 and TRBJ2-7; TRBD1 might be the D (6 bases). The germline CDR1 and CDR2 sequences are SGHTS and YDEGEE. There are 15 residues in the CDR3. Trimming removed 2 bases from V and 2 bases from J, with 14 bases in between. CDR3 residues: CASSLGIRGTYEQYF. The CDR3 DNA is TGTGCCAGCAGCTTAGGGATCAGGGGAACCTACGAGCAGTACTTC.

This rearrangement joins TRBV7-3 to TRBJ2-1, with D possibly matching TRBD1 (6 bases). V lost 4 bases and J lost 7, with 14 bases in between. The CDR3 has 14 residues. The germline V gene has CDR1 SGHTA and CDR2 FQGTGA. Here the CDR3 reads CASSSGPTGNEQFF. CDR3 coding DNA: TGTGCCAGCAGCTCGGGACCCACAGGGAATGAGCAGTTCTTC.

J is TRBJ1-5 and V is TRBV5-4; the D gene is possibly TRBD1 (6 bases). V was clipped by 4 bases and J by 4 bases, with 9 bases between them. There are 13 residues in the CDR3. Germline assignment: CDR1 SGHNT and CDR2 YYREEE (reference sequence). CDR3 sequence reads: CASSIDRNQPQHF. DNA for the CDR3: TGTGCCAGCAGCATAGACAGGAATCAGCCCCAGCATTTT. Supplemented by reference TRBV5-4 and TRBJ1-5, the full variable domain reads ETGVTQSPTHLIKTRGQQVTLRCSSQSGHNTVSWYQQALGQGPQFIFQYYREEENGRGNFPPRFSGLQFPNYSSELNVNALELDDSALYLCASSIDRNQPQHFGDGTRLSIL.

The V and J genes are TRBV7-9 and TRBJ2-3; no firm D call. Looked up from germline, CDR1 is SEHNR and CDR2 is FQNEAQ (reference sequence). CDR3 length: 13 residues. V was trimmed by 3 bases and J by 0 bases, leaving 4 bases between them. CDR3 sequence reads: CASSFSSTDTQYF. The CDR3 DNA reads TGTGCCAGCAGCTTTTCTAGCACAGATACGCAGTATTTT.

The chain couples TRBV6-6 to TRBJ2-5, with D perhaps TRBD1 (5 bases). The CDR3 runs to 14 residues. V lost 10 bases and J 5 bases, leaving 20 bases between the germline ends. Germline CDR1 and CDR2: MNHNY and SVGAGI (reference sequence). CDR3 region: CATTSVGARETQYF. The CDR3 region has the DNA TGTGCCACTACGTCGGTTGGGGCGCGGGAGACCCAGTACTTC.